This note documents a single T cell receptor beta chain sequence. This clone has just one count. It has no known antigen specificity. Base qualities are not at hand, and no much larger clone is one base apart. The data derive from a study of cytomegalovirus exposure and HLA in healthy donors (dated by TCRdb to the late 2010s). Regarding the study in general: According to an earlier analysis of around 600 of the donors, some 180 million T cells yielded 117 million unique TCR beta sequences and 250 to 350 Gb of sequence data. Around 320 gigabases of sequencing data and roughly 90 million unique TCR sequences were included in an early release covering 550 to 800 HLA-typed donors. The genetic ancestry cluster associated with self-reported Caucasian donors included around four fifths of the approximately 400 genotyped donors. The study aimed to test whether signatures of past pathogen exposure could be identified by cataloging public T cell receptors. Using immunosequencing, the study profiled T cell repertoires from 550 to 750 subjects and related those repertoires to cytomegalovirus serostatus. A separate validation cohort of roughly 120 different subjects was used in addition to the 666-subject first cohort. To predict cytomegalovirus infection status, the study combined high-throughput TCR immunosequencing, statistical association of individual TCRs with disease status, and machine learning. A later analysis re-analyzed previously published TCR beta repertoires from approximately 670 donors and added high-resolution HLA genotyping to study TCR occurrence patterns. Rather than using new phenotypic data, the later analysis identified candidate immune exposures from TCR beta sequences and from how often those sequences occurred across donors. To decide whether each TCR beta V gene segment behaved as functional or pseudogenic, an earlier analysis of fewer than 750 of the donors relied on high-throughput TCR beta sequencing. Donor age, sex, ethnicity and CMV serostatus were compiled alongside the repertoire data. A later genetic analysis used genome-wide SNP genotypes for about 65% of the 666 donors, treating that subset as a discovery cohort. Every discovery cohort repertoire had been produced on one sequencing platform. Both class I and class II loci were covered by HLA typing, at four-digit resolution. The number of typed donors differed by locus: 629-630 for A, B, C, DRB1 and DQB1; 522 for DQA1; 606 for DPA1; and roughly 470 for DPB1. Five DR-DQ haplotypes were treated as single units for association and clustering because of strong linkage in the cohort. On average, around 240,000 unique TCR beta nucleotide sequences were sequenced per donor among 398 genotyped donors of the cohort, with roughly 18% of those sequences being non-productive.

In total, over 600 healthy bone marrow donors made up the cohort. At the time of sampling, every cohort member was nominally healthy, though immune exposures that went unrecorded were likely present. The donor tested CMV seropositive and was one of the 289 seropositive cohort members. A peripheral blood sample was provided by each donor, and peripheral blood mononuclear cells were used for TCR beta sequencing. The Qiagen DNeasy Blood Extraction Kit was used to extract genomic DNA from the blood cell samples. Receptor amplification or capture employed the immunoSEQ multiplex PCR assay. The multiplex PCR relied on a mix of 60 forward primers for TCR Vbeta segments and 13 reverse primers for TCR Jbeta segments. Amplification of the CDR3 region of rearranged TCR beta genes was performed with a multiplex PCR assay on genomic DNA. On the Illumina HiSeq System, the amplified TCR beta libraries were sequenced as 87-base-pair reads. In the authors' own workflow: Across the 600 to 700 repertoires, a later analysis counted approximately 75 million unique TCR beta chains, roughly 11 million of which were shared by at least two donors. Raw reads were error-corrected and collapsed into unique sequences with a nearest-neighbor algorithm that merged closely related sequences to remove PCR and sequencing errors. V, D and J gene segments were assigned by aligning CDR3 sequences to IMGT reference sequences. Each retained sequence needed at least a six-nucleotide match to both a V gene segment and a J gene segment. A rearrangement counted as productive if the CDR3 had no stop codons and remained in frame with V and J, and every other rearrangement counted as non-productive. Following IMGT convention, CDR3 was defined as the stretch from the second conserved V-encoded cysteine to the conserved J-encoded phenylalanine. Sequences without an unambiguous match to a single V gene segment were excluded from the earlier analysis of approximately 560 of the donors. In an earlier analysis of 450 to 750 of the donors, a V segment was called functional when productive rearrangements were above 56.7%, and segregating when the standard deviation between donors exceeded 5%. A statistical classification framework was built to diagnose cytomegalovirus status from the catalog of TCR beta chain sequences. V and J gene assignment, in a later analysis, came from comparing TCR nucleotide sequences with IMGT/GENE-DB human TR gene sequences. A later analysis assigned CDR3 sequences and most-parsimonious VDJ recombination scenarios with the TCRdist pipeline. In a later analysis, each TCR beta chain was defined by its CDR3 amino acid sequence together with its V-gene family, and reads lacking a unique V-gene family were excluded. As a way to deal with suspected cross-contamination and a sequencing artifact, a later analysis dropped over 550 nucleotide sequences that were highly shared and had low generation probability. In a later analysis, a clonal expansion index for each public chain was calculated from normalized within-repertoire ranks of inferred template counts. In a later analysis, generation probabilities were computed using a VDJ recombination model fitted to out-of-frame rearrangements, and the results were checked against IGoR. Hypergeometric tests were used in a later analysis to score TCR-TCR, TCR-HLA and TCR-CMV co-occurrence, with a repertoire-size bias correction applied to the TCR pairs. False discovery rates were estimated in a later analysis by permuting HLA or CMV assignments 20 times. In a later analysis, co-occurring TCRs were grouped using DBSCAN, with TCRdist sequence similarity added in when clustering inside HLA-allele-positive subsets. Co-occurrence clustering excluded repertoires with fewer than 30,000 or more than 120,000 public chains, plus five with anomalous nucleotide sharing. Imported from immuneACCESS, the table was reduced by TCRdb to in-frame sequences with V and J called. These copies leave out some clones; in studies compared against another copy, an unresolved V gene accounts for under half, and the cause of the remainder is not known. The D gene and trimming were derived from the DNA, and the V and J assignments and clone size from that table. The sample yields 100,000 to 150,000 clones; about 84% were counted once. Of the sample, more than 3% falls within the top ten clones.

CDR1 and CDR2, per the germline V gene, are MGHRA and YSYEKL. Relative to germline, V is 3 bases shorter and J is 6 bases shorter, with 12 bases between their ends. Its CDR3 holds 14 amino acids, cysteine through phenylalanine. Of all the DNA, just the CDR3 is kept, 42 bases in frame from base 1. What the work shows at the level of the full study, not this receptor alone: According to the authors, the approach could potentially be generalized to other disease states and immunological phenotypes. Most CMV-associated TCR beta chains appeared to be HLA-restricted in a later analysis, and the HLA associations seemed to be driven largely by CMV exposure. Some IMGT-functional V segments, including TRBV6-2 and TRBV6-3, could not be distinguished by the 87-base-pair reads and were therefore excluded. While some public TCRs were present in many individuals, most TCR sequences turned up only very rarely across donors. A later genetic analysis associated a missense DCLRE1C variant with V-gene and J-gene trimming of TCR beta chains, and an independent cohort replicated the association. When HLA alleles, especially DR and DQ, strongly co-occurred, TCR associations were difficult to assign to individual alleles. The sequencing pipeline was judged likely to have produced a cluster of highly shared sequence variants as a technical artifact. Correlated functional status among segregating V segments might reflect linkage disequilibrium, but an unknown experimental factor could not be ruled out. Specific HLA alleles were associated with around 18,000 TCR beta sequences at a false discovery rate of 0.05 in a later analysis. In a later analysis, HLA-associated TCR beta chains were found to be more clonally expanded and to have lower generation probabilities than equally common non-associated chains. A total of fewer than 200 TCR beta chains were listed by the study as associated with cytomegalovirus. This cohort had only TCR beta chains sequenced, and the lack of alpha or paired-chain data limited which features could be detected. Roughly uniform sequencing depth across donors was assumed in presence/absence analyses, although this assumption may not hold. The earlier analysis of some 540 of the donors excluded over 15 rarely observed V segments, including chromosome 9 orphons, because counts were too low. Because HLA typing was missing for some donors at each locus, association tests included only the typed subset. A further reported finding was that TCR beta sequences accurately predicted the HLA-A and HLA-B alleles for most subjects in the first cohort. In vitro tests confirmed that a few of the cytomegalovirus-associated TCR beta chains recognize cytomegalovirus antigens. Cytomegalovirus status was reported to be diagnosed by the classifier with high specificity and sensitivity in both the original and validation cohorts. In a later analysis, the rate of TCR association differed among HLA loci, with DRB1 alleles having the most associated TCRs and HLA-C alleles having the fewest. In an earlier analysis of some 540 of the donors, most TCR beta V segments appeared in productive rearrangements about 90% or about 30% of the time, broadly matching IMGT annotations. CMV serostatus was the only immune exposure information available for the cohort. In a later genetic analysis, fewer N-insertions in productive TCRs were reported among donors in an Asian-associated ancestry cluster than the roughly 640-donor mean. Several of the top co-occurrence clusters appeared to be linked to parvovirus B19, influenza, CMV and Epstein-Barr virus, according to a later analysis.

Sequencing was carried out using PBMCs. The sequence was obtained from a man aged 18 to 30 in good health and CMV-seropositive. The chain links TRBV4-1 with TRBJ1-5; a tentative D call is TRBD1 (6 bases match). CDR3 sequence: CASSHPQGSQPQHF. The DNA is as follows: TGCGCCAGCAGCCACCCTCAGGGGAGTCAGCCCCAGCATTTT.